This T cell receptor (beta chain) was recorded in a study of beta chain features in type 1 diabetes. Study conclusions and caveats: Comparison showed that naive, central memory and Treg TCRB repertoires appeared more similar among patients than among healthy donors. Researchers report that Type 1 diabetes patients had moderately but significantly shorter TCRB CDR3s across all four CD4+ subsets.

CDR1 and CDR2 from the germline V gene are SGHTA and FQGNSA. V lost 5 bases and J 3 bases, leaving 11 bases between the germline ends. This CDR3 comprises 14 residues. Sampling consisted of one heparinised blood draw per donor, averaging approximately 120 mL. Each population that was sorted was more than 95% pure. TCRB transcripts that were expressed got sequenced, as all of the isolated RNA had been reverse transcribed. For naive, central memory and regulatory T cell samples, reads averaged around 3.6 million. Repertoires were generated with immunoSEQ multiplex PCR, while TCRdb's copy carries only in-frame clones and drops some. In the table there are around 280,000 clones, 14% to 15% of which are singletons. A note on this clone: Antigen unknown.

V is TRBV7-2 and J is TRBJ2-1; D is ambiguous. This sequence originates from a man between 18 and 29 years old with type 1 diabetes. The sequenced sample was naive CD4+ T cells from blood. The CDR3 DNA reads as TGTGCCAGCAGCCCCCGGGTGCTCTACAATGAGCAGTTCTTC. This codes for CASSPRVLYNEQFF.